A selection of T cell receptor beta chains follows, all from one sample in a study of blood T cell repertoires in COVID-19. Profiling relied on immunoSEQ multiplex PCR, and the TCRdb table lists in-frame clones only, not all of them. The data contain 210,000 or so clones, approximately 79% of them singletons. The source material was peripheral blood. Receptors originate from a man aged 50 to 59 who had recovered from COVID-19. The CDR3 runs from the conserved cysteine through the conserved F or W. D genes are given only for firm matches. The size field is filled for only some rows; it gives once, few, many or a size class.

j_gene	abundance	v_gene	d_gene	CDR3nt	CDR3aa
TRBJ2-3	.	TRBV19	TRBD1	TGTGCCAGTAGTATAGATCTTCGGACAGGGAGCACAGATACGCAGTATTTT	CASSIDLRTGSTDTQYF
TRBJ1-1	.	TRBV20-1	.	TGCAGTGCTAGAGCAGAAGCTTTCTTT	CSARAEAFF
TRBJ1-4	few	TRBV30	TRBD1	TGTGCCTGGAGTTCGACAGGGCCAACCGAAAAACTGTTTTTT	CAWSSTGPTEKLFF
TRBJ2-5	once	TRBV7-3	TRBD1	TGTGCCAGCAGCTTGCTCGGACAGGGGGCAGAGACCCAGTACTTC	CASSLLGQGAETQYF
TRBJ2-5	.	TRBV9	.	TGTGCCAGCAGCGTAGCTGAGAGGTTCCGCCCGTACTTC	CASSVAERFRPYF
TRBJ2-2	.	TRBV3-1/TRBV3-2	.	TGTGCCAGCAATCGCCGGGGGGCAAAGACCGGGGAGCTGTTTTTT	CASNRRGAKTGELFF
TRBJ2-2	.	TRBV19	TRBD1	TGTGCCAGTATGGGGCAGGGGGCCTCTGGGACCGGGGAGCTGTTTTTT	CASMGQGASGTGELFF
TRBJ2-1	.	TRBV7-6	.	TGTGCCAGCAGCTTAGCGTTAAGTGGGGGCGCTGAACAGTTCTTC	CASSLALSGGAEQFF
TRBJ2-3	.	TRBV5-1	.	TGCGCCAGCAGCTTGAACGGACAGAGCACAGATACGCAGTATTTT	CASSLNGQSTDTQYF
TRBJ2-7	once	TRBV9	TRBD2	TGTGCCAGCAGCGCGGGACTAGCGGGATCCTACGAGCAGTACTTC	CASSAGLAGSYEQYF
TRBJ2-7	.	TRBV14	.	TGTGCCAGCAGCCATTACGGGTGGGGCAACGAGCAGTACTTC	CASSHYGWGNEQYF
TRBJ2-1	.	TRBV4-1	.	TGCGCCAGCAGCCAAGACAGGGGCAATTTCAATGAGCAGTTCTTC	CASSQDRGNFNEQFF
TRBJ2-1	.	TRBV18	TRBD2	TGTGCCAGCTCACCAATTGGCGGACTAGCGGGGAATGAGCAGTTCTTC	CASSPIGGLAGNEQFF
TRBJ2-7	many	TRBV11-2	.	TGTGCCAGCAGCTTAGATTGGGCCTCCTACGAGCAGTACTTC	CASSLDWASYEQYF
TRBJ1-1	.	TRBV19	.	TGTGCCAGTATGGGCCCCCTCTCCACTGAAGCTTTCTTT	CASMGPLSTEAFF
TRBJ1-2	.	TRBV3-1/TRBV3-2	TRBD1	TGTGCCAGCAGCCATATTGGACAGGGGCGGTATGGCTACACCTTC	CASSHIGQGRYGYTF